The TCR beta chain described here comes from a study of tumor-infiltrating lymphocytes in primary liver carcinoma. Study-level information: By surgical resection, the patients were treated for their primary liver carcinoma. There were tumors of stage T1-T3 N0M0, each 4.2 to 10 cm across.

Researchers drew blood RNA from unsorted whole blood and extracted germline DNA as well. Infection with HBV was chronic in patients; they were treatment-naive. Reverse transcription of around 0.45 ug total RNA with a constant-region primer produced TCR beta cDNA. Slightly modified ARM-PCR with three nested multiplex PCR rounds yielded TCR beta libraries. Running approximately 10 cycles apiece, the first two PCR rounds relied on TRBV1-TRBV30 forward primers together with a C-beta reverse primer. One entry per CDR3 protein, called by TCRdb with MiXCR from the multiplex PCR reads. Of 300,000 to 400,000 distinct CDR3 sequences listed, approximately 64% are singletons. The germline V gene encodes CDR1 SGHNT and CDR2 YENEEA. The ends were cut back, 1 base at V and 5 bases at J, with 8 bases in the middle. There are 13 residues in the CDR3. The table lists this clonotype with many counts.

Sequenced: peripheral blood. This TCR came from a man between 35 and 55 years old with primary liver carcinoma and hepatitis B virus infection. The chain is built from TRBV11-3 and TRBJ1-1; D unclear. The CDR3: CASSLVRETEAFF. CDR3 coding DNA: TGTGCCAGCAGCTTAGTCCGGGAGACTGAAGCTTTCTTT.